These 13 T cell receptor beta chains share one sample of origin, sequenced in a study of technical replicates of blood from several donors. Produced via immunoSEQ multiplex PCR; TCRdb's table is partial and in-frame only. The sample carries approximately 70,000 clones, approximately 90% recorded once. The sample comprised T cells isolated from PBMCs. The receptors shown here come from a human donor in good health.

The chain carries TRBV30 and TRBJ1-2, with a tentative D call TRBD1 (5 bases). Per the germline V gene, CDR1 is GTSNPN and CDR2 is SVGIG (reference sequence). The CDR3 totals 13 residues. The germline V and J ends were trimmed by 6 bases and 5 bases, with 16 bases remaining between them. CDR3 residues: CACWGDPIYGYTF. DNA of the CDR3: TGTGCCTGCTGGGGGGACCCAATTTATGGCTACACCTTC.

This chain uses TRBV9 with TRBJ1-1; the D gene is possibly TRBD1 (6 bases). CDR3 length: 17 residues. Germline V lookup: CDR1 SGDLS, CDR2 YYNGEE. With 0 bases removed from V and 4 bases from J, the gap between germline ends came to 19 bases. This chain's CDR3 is CASSVEAVLRGATEAFF. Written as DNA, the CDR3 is TGTGCCAGCAGCGTAGAGGCCGTTCTGCGGGGGGCCACTGAAGCTTTCTTT.

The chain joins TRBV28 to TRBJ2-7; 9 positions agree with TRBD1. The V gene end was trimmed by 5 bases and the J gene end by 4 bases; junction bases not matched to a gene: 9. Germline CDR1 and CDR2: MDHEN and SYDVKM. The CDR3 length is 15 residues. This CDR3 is CASSPVGQGMYEQYF. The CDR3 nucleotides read TGTGCCAGCAGTCCCGTGGGACAGGGAATGTACGAGCAGTACTTC.

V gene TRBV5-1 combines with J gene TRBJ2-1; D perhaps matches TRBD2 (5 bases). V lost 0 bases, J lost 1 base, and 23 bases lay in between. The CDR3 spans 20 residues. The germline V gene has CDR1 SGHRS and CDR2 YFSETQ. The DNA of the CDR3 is TGCGCCAGCAGCTTGGAATTTTTCCACTGGCGGGCTTTATCCTACAATGAGCAGTTCTTC. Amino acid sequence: CASSLEFFHWRALSYNEQFF.

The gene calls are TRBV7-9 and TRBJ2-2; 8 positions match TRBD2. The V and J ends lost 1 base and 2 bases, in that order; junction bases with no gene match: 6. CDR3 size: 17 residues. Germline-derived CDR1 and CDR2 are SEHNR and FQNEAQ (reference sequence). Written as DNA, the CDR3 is TGTGCCAGCAGCTTAGAACGCGGGGGGCCTAACACCGGGGAGCTGTTTTTT. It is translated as CASSLERGGPNTGELFF. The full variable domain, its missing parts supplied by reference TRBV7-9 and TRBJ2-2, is DTGVSQNPRHKITKRGQNVTFRCDPISEHNRLYWYRQTLGQGPEFLTYFQNEAQLEKSRLLSDRFSAERPKGSFSTLEIQRTEQGDSAMYLCASSLERGGPNTGELFFGEGSRLTVL.

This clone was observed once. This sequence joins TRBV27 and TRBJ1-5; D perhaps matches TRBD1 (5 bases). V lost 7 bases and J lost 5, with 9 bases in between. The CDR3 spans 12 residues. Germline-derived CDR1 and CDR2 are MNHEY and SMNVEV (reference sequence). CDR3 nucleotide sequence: TGTGCCAGCAAGACAGTAGATCAGCCCCAGCATTTT. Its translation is CASKTVDQPQHF.

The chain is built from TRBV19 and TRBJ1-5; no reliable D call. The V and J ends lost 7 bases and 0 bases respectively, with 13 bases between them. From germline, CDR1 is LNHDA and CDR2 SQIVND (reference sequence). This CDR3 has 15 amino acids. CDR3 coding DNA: TGTGCCAGTATAACCAATCTAAATAGCAATCAGCCCCAGCATTTT. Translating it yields CASITNLNSNQPQHF.

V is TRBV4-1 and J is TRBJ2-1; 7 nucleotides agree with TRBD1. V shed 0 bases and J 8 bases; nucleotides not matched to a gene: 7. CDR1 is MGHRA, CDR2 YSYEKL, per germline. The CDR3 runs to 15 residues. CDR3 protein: CASSQDPQGTDEQFF. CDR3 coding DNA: TGCGCCAGCAGCCAAGATCCACAGGGGACAGATGAGCAGTTCTTC.

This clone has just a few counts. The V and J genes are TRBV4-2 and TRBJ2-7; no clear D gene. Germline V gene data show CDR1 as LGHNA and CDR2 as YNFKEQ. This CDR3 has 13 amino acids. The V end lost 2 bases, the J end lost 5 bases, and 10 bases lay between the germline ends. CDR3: CASSQTGVHEQYF. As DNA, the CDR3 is TGTGCCAGCAGCCAAACGGGTGTGCACGAGCAGTACTTC.

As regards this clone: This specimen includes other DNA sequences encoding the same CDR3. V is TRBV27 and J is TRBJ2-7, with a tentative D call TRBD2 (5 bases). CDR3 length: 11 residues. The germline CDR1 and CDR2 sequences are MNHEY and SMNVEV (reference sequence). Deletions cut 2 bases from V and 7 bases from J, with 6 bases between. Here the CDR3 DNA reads TGTGCCAGCAGTTTAGGAGGAGAGCAGTACTTC. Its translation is CASSLGGEQYF.

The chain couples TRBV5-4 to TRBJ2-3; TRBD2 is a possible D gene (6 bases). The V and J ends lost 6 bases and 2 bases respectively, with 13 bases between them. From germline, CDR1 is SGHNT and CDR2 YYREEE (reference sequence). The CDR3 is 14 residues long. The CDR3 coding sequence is TGTGCCAGCAATCCGGGAGAACTCACAGATACGCAGTATTTT. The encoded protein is CASNPGELTDTQYF.

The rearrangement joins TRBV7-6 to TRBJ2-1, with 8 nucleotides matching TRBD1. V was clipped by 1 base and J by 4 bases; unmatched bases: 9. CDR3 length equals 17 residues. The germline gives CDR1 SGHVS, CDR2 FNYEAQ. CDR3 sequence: CASSLGGQGAKYNEQFF. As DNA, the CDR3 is TGTGCCAGCAGCTTAGGAGGTCAGGGGGCGAAGTACAATGAGCAGTTCTTC. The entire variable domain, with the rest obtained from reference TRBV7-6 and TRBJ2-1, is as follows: GAGVSQSPRYKVTKRGQDVALRCDPISGHVSLYWYRQALGQGPEFLTYFNYEAQQDKSGLPNDRFSAERPEGSISTLTIQRTEQRDSAMYRCASSLGGQGAKYNEQFFGPGTRLTVL.

CDR3 protein: CASSEVTGTYEQYF. The CDR3 coding sequence is TGTGCCAGCAGTGAAGTGACAGGGACCTACGAGCAGTACTTC. The chain links TRBV28 to TRBJ2-7; 7 bases align to TRBD1. V lost 5 bases to trimming and J lost 2 bases; unmatched junction nucleotides: 6. CDR1 MDHEN and CDR2 SYDVKM come from the germline V gene. CDR3 length equals 14 residues.